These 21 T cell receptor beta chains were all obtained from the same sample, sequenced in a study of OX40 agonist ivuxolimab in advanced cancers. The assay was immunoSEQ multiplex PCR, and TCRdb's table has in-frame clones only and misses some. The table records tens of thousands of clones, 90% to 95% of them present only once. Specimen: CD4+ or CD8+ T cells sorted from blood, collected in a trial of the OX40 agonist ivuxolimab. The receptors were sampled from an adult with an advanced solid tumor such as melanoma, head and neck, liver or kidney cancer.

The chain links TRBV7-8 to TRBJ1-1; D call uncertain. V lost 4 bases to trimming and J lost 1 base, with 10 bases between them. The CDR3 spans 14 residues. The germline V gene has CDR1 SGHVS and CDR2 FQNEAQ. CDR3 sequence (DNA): TGTGCCAGCAGCTCCAAGGAGTGGAACACTGAAGCTTTCTTT. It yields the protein CASSSKEWNTEAFF.

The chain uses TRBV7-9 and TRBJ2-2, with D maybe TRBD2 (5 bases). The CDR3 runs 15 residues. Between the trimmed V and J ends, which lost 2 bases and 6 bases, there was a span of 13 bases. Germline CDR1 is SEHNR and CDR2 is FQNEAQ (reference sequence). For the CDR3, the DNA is TGTGCCAGCAGCTTATATAACTTGGAGGCCGGGGAGCTGTTTTTT. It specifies CASSLYNLEAGELFF.

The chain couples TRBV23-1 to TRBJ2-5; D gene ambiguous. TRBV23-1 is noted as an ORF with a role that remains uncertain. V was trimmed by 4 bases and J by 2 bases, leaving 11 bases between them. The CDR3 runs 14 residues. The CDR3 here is CASSPYPEQETQYF. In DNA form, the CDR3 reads TGCGCCAGCAGTCCCTACCCTGAGCAAGAGACCCAGTACTTC.

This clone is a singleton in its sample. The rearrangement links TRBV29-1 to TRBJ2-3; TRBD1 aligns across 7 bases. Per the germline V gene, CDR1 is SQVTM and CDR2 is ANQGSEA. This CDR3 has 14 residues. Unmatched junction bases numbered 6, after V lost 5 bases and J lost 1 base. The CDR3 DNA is TGCAGCGTTCCCCGGACAGGTCGCACAGATACGCAGTATTTT. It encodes CSVPRTGRTDTQYF.

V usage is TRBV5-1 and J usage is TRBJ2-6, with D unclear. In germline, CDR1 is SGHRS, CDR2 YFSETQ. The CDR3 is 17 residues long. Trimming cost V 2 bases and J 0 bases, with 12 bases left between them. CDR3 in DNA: TGCGCCAGCAGCTTTGATCATATAAACTCTGGGGCCAACGTCCTGACTTTC. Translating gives CASSFDHINSGANVLTF.

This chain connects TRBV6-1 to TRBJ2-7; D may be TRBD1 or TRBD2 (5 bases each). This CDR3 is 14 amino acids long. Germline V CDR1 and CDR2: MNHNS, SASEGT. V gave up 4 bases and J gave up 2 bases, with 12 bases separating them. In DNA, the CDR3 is TGTGCCAGCAGTGCGTACGAGGGGACCTACGAGCAGTACTTC. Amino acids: CASSAYEGTYEQYF.

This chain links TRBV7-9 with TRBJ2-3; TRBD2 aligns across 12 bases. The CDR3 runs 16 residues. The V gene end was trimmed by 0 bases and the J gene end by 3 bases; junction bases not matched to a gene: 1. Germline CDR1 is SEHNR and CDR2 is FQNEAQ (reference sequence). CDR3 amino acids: CASSLALAGGTDTQYF. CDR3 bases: TGTGCCAGCAGCTTAGCGCTAGCGGGAGGGACAGATACGCAGTATTTT. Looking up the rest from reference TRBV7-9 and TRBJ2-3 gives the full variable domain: DTGVSQNPRHKITKRGQNVTFRCDPISEHNRLYWYRQTLGQGPEFLTYFQNEAQLEKSRLLSDRFSAERPKGSFSTLEIQRTEQGDSAMYLCASSLALAGGTDTQYFGPGTRLTVL.

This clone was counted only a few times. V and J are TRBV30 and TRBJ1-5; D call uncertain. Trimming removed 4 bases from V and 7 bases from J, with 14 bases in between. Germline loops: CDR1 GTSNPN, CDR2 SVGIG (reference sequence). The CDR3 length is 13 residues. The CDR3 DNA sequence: TGTGCCTGGATTCTTGGAGCCGGCCAGCCCCAGCATTTT. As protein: CAWILGAGQPQHF. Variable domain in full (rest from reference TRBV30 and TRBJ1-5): SQTIHQWPATLVQPVGSPLSLECTVEGTSNPNLYWYRQAAGRGLQLLFYSVGIGQISSEVPQNLSASRPQDRQFILSSKKLLLSDSGFYLCAWILGAGQPQHFGDGTRLSIL.

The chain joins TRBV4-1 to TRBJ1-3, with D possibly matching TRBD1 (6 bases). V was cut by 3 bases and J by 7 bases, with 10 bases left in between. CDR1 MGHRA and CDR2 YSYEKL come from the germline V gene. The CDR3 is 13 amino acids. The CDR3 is CASSHSTGNTIYF. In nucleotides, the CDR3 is TGCGCCAGCAGCCATTCTACAGGGAACACCATATATTTT.

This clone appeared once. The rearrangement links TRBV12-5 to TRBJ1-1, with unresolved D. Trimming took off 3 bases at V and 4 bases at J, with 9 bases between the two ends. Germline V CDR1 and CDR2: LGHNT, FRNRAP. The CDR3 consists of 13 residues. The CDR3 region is CASGLEAGTEAFF. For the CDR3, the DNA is TGTGCTAGTGGTTTAGAGGCGGGCACTGAAGCTTTCTTT.

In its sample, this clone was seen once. The CDR3 sequence: CASSPQGQGYYEQYF. The CDR3, as DNA: TGTGCCAGCTCACCGCAGGGGCAGGGGTACTACGAGCAGTACTTC. The chain recombines TRBV18 with TRBJ2-7; tentatively, D is TRBD1 (6 bases). This CDR3 has 15 residues. CDR1 is KGHSH and CDR2 is LQKENI in the germline V gene. V was cut by 3 bases and J by 3 bases, with 15 bases left in between.

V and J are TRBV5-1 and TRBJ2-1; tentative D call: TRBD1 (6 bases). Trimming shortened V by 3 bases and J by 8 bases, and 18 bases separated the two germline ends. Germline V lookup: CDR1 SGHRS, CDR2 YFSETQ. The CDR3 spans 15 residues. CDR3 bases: TGCGCCAGCAGCTCTCTTAATGGGGGCGCGGATGAGCAGTTCTTC. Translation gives CASSSLNGGADEQFF.

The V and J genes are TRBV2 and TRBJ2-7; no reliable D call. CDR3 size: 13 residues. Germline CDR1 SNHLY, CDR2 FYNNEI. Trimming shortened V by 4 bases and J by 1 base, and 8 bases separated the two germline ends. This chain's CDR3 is CASSGHLSYEQYF. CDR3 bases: TGTGCCAGCAGTGGACACCTTTCCTACGAGCAGTACTTC.

CDR3 DNA: TGTGCCAGCTCACCTTTCGGACAGCAACGAACGAGCACAGATACGCAGTATTTT. It specifies CASSPFGQQRTSTDTQYF. The chain recombines TRBV18 with TRBJ2-3, with a tentative D call TRBD1 (6 bases). The CDR3 is 18 amino acids. Trimming removed 3 bases from V and 0 bases from J, with 19 bases in between. The germline V gene encodes CDR1 KGHSH and CDR2 LQKENI.

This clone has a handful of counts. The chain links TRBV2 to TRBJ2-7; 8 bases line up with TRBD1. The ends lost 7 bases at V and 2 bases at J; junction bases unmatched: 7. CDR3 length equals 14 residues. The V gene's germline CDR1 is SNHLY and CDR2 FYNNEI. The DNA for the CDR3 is TGTGCCAGCACCCCCGGACAGGGTACCTACGAGCAGTACTTC. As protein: CASTPGQGTYEQYF.

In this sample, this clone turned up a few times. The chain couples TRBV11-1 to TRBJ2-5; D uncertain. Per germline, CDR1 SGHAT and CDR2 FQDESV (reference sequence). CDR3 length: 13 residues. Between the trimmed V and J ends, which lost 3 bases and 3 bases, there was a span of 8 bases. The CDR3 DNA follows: TGTGCCAGCAGCTTTACGCTAAAAGAGACCCAGTACTTC. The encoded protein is CASSFTLKETQYF.

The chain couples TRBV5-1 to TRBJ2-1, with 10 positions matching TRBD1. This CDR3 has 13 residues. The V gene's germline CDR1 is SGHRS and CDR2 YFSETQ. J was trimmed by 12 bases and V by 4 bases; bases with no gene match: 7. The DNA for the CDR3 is TGCGCCAGCAGCGGGGGACAGGGGCCTTTGCAGTTCTTC. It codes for CASSGGQGPLQFF.

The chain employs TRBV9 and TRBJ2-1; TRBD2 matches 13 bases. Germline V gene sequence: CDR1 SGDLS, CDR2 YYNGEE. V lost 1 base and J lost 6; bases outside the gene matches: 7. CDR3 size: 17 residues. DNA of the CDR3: TGTGCCAGCAGCGTAAGCCCCAGGACTAGCGGGAGCAATGAGCAGTTCTTC. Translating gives CASSVSPRTSGSNEQFF.

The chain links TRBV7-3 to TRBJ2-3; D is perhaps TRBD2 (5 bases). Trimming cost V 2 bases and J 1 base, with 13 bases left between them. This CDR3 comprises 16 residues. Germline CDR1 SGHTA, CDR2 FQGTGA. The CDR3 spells CASSLGEVSGTDTQYF. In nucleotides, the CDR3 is TGTGCCAGCAGCTTAGGAGAGGTTAGCGGCACAGATACGCAGTATTTT.

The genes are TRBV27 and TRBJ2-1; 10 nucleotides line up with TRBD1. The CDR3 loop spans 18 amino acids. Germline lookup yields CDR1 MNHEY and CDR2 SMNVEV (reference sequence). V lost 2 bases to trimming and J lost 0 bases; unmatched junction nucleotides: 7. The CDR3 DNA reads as TGTGCCAGCAGTTTAGTCCCGGGACAGGGGTTCTCCTACAATGAGCAGTTCTTC. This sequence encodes CASSLVPGQGFSYNEQFF.

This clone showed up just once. This CDR3 is CASSLAGQHTEAFF. CDR3 bases: TGTGCCAGCAGCTTAGCCGGACAGCACACTGAAGCTTTCTTT. The V call is TRBV5-6, the J call TRBJ1-1; a possible D gene is TRBD1 (6 bases). V was shortened by 2 bases and J by 3 bases, with 11 bases between the two germline ends. This CDR3 comprises 14 residues. Germline CDR1 reads SGHDT; CDR2 reads YYEEEE. Together with reference TRBV5-6 and TRBJ1-1, the CDR3 gives the full variable domain: DAGVTQSPTHLIKTRGQQVTLRCSPKSGHDTVSWYQQALGQGPQFIFQYYEEEERQRGNFPDRFSGHQFPNYSSELNVNALLLGDSALYLCASSLAGQHTEAFFGQGTRLTVV.